These 3 T cell receptor beta chains were sequenced from one sample in a study of shared clonotypes between healthy human individuals. Sequencing used immunoSEQ multiplex PCR; TCRdb keeps in-frame clones, though not all of them. Among hundreds of thousands of clones, 90% to 96% were seen once, and the ten largest hold approximately 0.062%. The sample was naive CD4+ T cells sorted from blood. The subset is: CD45RA+ positively selected. The receptor set was obtained from a woman aged 25 to 39 in good health.

Of note for this clone: Other DNA sequences in the sample encode the same CDR3. The CDR3 nucleotides read TGCGCCAGCAGCTTGGACAGCTACAATGAGCAGTTCTTC. Amino acid sequence: CASSLDSYNEQFF. The V gene is TRBV5-1, the J gene TRBJ2-1; D gene ambiguous. The V end was cut by 0 bases, the J end by 3 bases, with 4 bases between. The germline CDR1 and CDR2 sequences are SGHRS and YFSETQ. This CDR3 contains 13 residues.

This chain links TRBV28 with TRBJ2-3; 7 bases fit TRBD1. The CDR3 consists of 11 residues. Germline values: CDR1 MDHEN, CDR2 SYDVKM. Trimming took 6 bases from V and 7 from J; bases not matched to a gene: 1. The CDR3 is CASRGQYTQYF. The CDR3 DNA reads as TGTGCCAGCAGGGGACAGTATACGCAGTATTTT.

A single count supports this clone. The CDR3 region is CASSLGGGKLFF. The CDR3 region has the DNA TGTGCCAGCAGTTTAGGGGGAGGAAAACTGTTTTTT. This chain uses TRBV28 with TRBJ1-4; D perhaps matches TRBD1 (5 bases). The germline CDR1 and CDR2 sequences are MDHEN and SYDVKM. The CDR3 is made up of 12 amino acids. Deletions cut 2 bases from V and 10 bases from J, with 8 bases between.